The 32 T cell receptor beta chains reported below all come from one sample, sequenced in a study of blood T cell repertoires in COVID-19. Here immunoSEQ multiplex PCR was the method, and the copy in TCRdb shows in-frame clones only, minus some. The sample contains roughly 340,000 clones, about 87% of which appear only once. Sequences were obtained from peripheral blood. The receptors come from a woman aged 50 to 60 with COVID-19, enrolled during active disease.

This clone was picked up one time. The chain carries TRBV5-1 and TRBJ2-1; D unclear. CDR1 and CDR2 (germline): SGHRS, YFSETQ. The CDR3 is made up of 14 amino acids. V lost 2 bases to trimming and J lost 4 bases, with 10 bases between them. The CDR3 bases are TGCGCCAGCAGCTTAGGAGACCTTTACAATGAGCAGTTCTTC. Encoded protein: CASSLGDLYNEQFF.

The chain joins TRBV23-1 to TRBJ2-4, with D possibly being TRBD2 (6 bases). TRBV23-1 is treated as an ORF (open reading frame) with a function not yet certain. This CDR3 contains 17 residues. Trimming left V 2 bases short and J 0 bases short, with 14 bases between. CDR3 loop: CASSQPRRGLAKNIQYF. CDR3 coding DNA: TGCGCCAGCAGTCAACCCCGACGGGGGTTAGCCAAAAACATTCAGTACTTC.

The rearrangement uses TRBV18 and TRBJ1-5; D gene ambiguous. Trimming cost V 2 bases and J 2 bases, with 10 bases left between them. Per the germline V gene, CDR1 is KGHSH and CDR2 is LQKENI. This CDR3 region has 15 residues. CDR3 bases: TGTGCCAGCTCACCAGTAGAACGAGGCAATCAGCCCCAGCATTTT. Its protein product is CASSPVERGNQPQHF.

The chain uses TRBV27 and TRBJ2-7, with 8 bases matching TRBD2. J lost 5 bases, V lost 2 bases, and 20 bases had no gene match. Germline V gene lookup returns CDR1 MNHEY and CDR2 SMNVEV (reference sequence). This CDR3 is 19 amino acids long. The CDR3 nucleotides read TGTGCCAGCAGTTTAATGGGGTCAGTCTATAGGCGGGAGGTACACGAGCAGTACTTC. Protein: CASSLMGSVYRREVHEQYF.

The J gene is TRBJ1-4, the V gene TRBV18, with D uncertain. The CDR3 extends over 15 amino acids. V was shortened by 4 bases and J by 0 bases, with 9 bases between the two germline ends. Germline V gene data show CDR1 as KGHSH and CDR2 as LQKENI. The CDR3: CASSLNVATNEKLFF. The DNA of the CDR3 is TGTGCCAGCTCACTCAACGTAGCAACTAATGAAAAACTGTTTTTT.

This clone was picked up one time. This chain joins TRBV19 and TRBJ2-5; 10 bases are shared with TRBD2. Germline loops: CDR1 LNHDA, CDR2 SQIVND (reference sequence). Losses at the gene ends were 4 bases for V and 5 bases for J; bases not matched to a gene: 7. The CDR3 is 15 amino acids. The CDR3 DNA reads as TGTGCCAGTAGTAGCTATAGCGGGAGGCGGGAGACCCAGTACTTC. As protein: CASSSYSGRRETQYF.

This rearrangement joins TRBV5-1 to TRBJ2-7; D perhaps matches TRBD1 (6 bases). Per the germline V gene, CDR1 is SGHRS and CDR2 is YFSETQ. V lost 4 bases, J lost 3 bases, and 17 bases lay in between. The CDR3 contains 15 residues. The CDR3: CASSAFTGIRYEQYF. The CDR3 bases are TGCGCCAGCAGCGCCTTTACAGGGATACGCTACGAGCAGTACTTC.

The table lists this clone with a few counts. The chain carries TRBV2 and TRBJ2-7, with a weak D call TRBD2 (5 bases). CDR1 is SNHLY, CDR2 FYNNEI, per germline. This CDR3 spans 14 amino acids. V was cut by 4 bases and J by 2 bases, with 12 bases left in between. CDR3 protein: CASSVSDGTYEQYF. The CDR3 DNA is TGTGCCAGCAGTGTTTCGGACGGGACCTACGAGCAGTACTTC.

This clone was counted between two and nine times. The identical CDR3 is also encoded by other nucleotide sequences in the sample. The chain has TRBV6-5 and TRBJ1-1, with D unclear. The CDR3 has 13 amino acids. Germline V gene data show CDR1 as MNHEY and CDR2 as SVGAGI. V was clipped by 6 bases and J by 1 base, with 9 bases between them. The CDR3 nucleotides are TGTGCCAGCAGCCGTGGCTCGAACACTGAAGCTTTCTTT. Its translation is CASSRGSNTEAFF.

This chain links TRBV9 with TRBJ1-2; 7 bases line up with TRBD1. This CDR3 is 14 amino acids long. Germline V gene data show CDR1 as SGDLS and CDR2 as YYNGEE. V gave up 0 bases and J gave up 4 bases; unmatched junction bases: 3. DNA for the CDR3: TGTGCCAGCAGCGTAGCGGACAGGCCCTATGGCTACACCTTC. Residues: CASSVADRPYGYTF.

V is TRBV18 and J is TRBJ2-5; 10 bases are shared with TRBD2. The V and J ends lost 3 bases and 4 bases, in that order; junction bases with no gene match: 2. The CDR3 runs to 14 residues. CDR1 and CDR2 (germline): KGHSH, LQKENI. Here the CDR3 reads CASSPGTSAETQYF. CDR3 nucleotides: TGTGCCAGCTCACCCGGGACTAGCGCAGAGACCCAGTACTTC.

The chain links TRBV12-3 or TRBV12-4 to TRBJ1-5; no definite D call. Trimming removed 4 bases from V and 6 bases from J, with 10 bases in between. CDR3 length: 13 amino acids. DNA of the CDR3: TGTGCCAGCAGTTCCCCTCCTCCTCAGCCCCAGCATTTT. It codes for CASSSPPPQPQHF.

The chain links TRBV4-1 to TRBJ2-5; 10 bases align to TRBD2. Trimming cost V 0 bases and J 6 bases; bases outside gene matches: 7. Germline-derived CDR1 and CDR2 are MGHRA and YSYEKL. The CDR3 covers 16 residues. The CDR3: CASSQDPSGSLKTQYF. Here the CDR3 DNA reads TGCGCCAGCAGCCAAGACCCTAGCGGGAGTCTAAAGACCCAGTACTTC.

The chain joins TRBV19 to TRBJ1-4; tentatively, D is TRBD1 (6 bases). CDR3 length: 14 amino acids. Per the germline V gene, CDR1 is LNHDA and CDR2 is SQIVND (reference sequence). The V and J ends lost 7 bases and 8 bases respectively, with 17 bases between them. The CDR3 reads CASKFSGQSEKLFF. The CDR3, as DNA: TGTGCCAGTAAATTTTCGGGACAAAGCGAAAAACTGTTTTTT.

The chain carries TRBV6-5 and TRBJ2-1; a possible D gene is TRBD2 (5 bases). Trimming left V 6 bases short and J 0 bases short, with 12 bases between. CDR1 MNHEY and CDR2 SVGAGI come from the germline V gene. There are 15 residues in the CDR3. This chain's CDR3 is CASSQTGSSYNEQFF. In DNA, the CDR3 is TGTGCCAGCAGCCAGACTGGGAGCTCCTACAATGAGCAGTTCTTC.

The table lists this clone with a few counts. The V gene is TRBV29-1, the J gene TRBJ1-4, with D perhaps TRBD1 (5 bases). The CDR3 contains 14 residues. CDR1 SQVTM and CDR2 ANQGSEA come from the germline V gene. Trimming stripped 0 bases from V and 8 bases from J, with 13 bases between. CDR3 region: CSVEDVQGGEKLFF. DNA of the CDR3: TGCAGCGTTGAAGATGTGCAGGGTGGCGAAAAACTGTTTTTT. The full variable domain, rest sourced from reference TRBV29-1 and TRBJ1-4, is SAVISQKPSRDICQRGTSLTIQCQVDSQVTMMFWYRQQPGQSLTLIATANQGSEATYESGFVIDKFPISRPNLTFSTLTVSNMSPEDSSIYLCSVEDVQGGEKLFFGSGTQLSVL.

The chain couples TRBV14 to TRBJ1-2; 10 nucleotides align to TRBD1. J lost 8 bases, V lost 4 bases, and 4 bases had no gene match. The CDR3 loop spans 13 amino acids. Germline CDR1 reads SGHDN; CDR2 reads FVKESK. Here the CDR3 DNA reads TGTGCCAGCAGCCGACAGGGGGCAGGAGGCTACACCTTC. It encodes CASSRQGAGGYTF. The variable domain in full, completed from reference TRBV14 and TRBJ1-2, reads EAGVTQFPSHSVIEKGQTVTLRCDPISGHDNLYWYRRVMGKEIKFLLHFVKESKQDESGMPNNRFLAERTGGTYSTLKVQPAELEDSGVYFCASSRQGAGGYTFGSGTRLTVV.

The chain carries TRBV6-4 and TRBJ2-2; 7 bases are shared with TRBD1. The trim removed 5 bases at V and 4 bases at J, leaving 4 bases unmatched. There are 14 residues in the CDR3. CDR1 and CDR2 (germline): MRHNA, SNTAGT. CDR3 nucleotides: TGTGCCAGCAGTTACAGGGGCAGCACCGGGGAGCTGTTTTTT. This gives the protein CASSYRGSTGELFF.

This chain joins TRBV5-1 and TRBJ2-3, with D perhaps TRBD2 (5 bases). This CDR3 contains 15 residues. With 4 bases removed from V and 4 bases from J, the gap between germline ends came to 16 bases. Germline V gene sequence: CDR1 SGHRS, CDR2 YFSETQ. The CDR3 sequence: CASSTEGLLADTQYF. As DNA, the CDR3 is TGCGCCAGCAGCACCGAGGGTCTTCTGGCAGATACGCAGTATTTT. The full variable domain, with the rest looked up from reference TRBV5-1 and TRBJ2-3, is KAGVTQTPRYLIKTRGQQVTLSCSPISGHRSVSWYQQTPGQGLQFLFEYFSETQRNKGNFPGRFSGRQFSNSRSEMNVSTLELGDSALYLCASSTEGLLADTQYFGPGTRLTVL.

This clone appeared a single time. V usage is TRBV29-1 and J usage is TRBJ2-1, with 8 bases aligning to TRBD2. The CDR3 spans 14 residues. The germline CDR1 and CDR2 sequences are SQVTM and ANQGSEA. The J segment lost 6 bases and the V segment lost 2 bases, leaving 6 bases of the junction unmatched. The DNA of the CDR3 is TGCAGCGTTGAACCTAGGACTAGCCTCAATGAGCAGTTCTTC. The encoded protein is CSVEPRTSLNEQFF.

This clone was seen a few times. The CDR3: CASKGTGDNQPQHF. The DNA of the CDR3 is TGTGCCAGCAAAGGGACAGGTGATAATCAGCCCCAGCATTTT. J is TRBJ1-5 and V is TRBV27; TRBD1 aligns across 8 bases. The CDR3 sequence is 14 residues long. Germline V lookup: CDR1 MNHEY, CDR2 SMNVEV (reference sequence). V was pared by 7 bases and J by 4 bases, with 6 bases of the junction left unmatched.

This chain uses TRBV5-4 with TRBJ2-2, with D perhaps matching TRBD1 (5 bases). This CDR3 has 17 amino acids. CDR1 SGHNT and CDR2 YYREEE come from the germline V gene (reference sequence). Between the trimmed V and J ends, which lost 2 bases and 4 bases, there was a span of 18 bases. CDR3 protein: CASSFPPQGSLTGELFF. The CDR3 DNA is TGTGCCAGCAGCTTCCCCCCGCAGGGTTCCCTCACCGGGGAGCTGTTTTTT.

The chain employs TRBV5-1 and TRBJ1-1, with 9 bases aligning to TRBD1. The CDR3 extends over 15 amino acids. V dropped 3 bases and J dropped 0; count of bases not matched to a gene: 3. Per germline, CDR1 SGHRS and CDR2 YFSETQ. The CDR3 protein is CASSSWTGVNTEAFF. CDR3 nucleotides: TGCGCCAGCAGCTCCTGGACAGGGGTGAACACTGAAGCTTTCTTT.

CDR3 nucleotides: TGTGCCAGCAGCCCATATAGCGGGAGCCCAGTTGAGACCCAGTACTTC. It yields the protein CASSPYSGSPVETQYF. The V call is TRBV14, the J call TRBJ2-5; 9 bases fit TRBD2. J gave up 5 bases and V 4 bases, and 11 bases lay outside the gene matches. The germline gives CDR1 SGHDN, CDR2 FVKESK. The CDR3 length is 16 residues.

This clone came up many times. In nucleotides, the CDR3 is TGTGCCAGCAGCTTAGGGGAGGTCCTGGACGAGCAGTACTTC. It codes for CASSLGEVLDEQYF. The rearrangement links TRBV7-9 to TRBJ2-7; tentatively, D is TRBD2 (6 bases). This CDR3 has 14 residues. Germline V gene data show CDR1 as SEHNR and CDR2 as FQNEAQ (reference sequence). V shed 1 base and J shed 5 bases, with 12 bases lying between them.

This clone was detected a few times. This chain connects TRBV9 to TRBJ1-1; possible D gene TRBD1, 5 bases. CDR1 and CDR2 (germline): SGDLS, YYNGEE. V lost 2 bases to trimming and J lost 6 bases, with 17 bases between them. This CDR3 region has 15 residues. CDR3 sequence reads: CASSVDEPRVSEAFF. CDR3 DNA sequence: TGTGCCAGCAGCGTCGATGAACCCAGGGTCTCTGAAGCTTTCTTT.

A single count supports this clone. The V and J genes are TRBV10-3 and TRBJ2-7; 11 positions agree with TRBD1. V was clipped by 10 bases and J by 4 bases; unmatched bases: 9. Germline lookup yields CDR1 ENHRY and CDR2 SYGVKD. This CDR3 contains 14 residues. CDR3 nucleotide sequence: TGTGCCAGCAGCCGGGACAGGGGGACATACGAGCAGTACTTC. It translates to CASSRDRGTYEQYF.

The V call is TRBV5-1, the J call TRBJ2-5, with D perhaps matching TRBD2 (6 bases). The CDR3 totals 13 residues. V lost 4 bases, J lost 4 bases, and 11 bases lay in between. Germline values: CDR1 SGHRS, CDR2 YFSETQ. CDR3 nucleotide sequence: TGCGCCAGCAGCACCCGGGAGCGAGAGACCCAGTACTTC. Translation gives CASSTRERETQYF. Supplemented by reference TRBV5-1 and TRBJ2-5, the full variable domain reads KAGVTQTPRYLIKTRGQQVTLSCSPISGHRSVSWYQQTPGQGLQFLFEYFSETQRNKGNFPGRFSGRQFSNSRSEMNVSTLELGDSALYLCASSTRERETQYFGPGTRLLVL.

This clone came up once. The V call is TRBV14, the J call TRBJ2-4, with TRBD2 matching over 13 bases. This CDR3 contains 18 residues. Germline CDR1 and CDR2: SGHDN and FVKESK. V dropped 0 bases and J dropped 5; count of bases not matched to a gene: 7. CDR3: CASSQDPGLAGEENIQYF. CDR3 sequence (DNA): TGTGCCAGCAGCCAAGACCCCGGACTAGCGGGAGAAGAAAACATTCAGTACTTC.

The V call is TRBV4-1, the J call TRBJ2-7; 8 bases map to TRBD2. CDR3 size: 15 residues. Germline lookup yields CDR1 MGHRA and CDR2 YSYEKL. The J segment lost 3 bases and the V segment lost 0 bases, leaving 4 bases of the junction unmatched. The CDR3: CASSQDLTSGYEQYF. The CDR3 DNA is TGCGCCAGCAGCCAAGATCTAACTAGCGGCTACGAGCAGTACTTC.

V is TRBV2 and J is TRBJ2-2; 7 bases agree with TRBD1. The junction had 8 bases not matched to a gene; V was cut back by 2 bases and J by 8 bases. This CDR3 comprises 15 residues. CDR1 is SNHLY, CDR2 FYNNEI, per germline. The CDR3 spells CASSEFRGMGGELFF. For the CDR3, the DNA is TGTGCCAGCAGTGAATTCAGGGGGATGGGTGGGGAGCTGTTTTTT.

V is TRBV20-1 and J is TRBJ2-1; D uncertain. V shed 3 bases and J shed 0 bases, with 9 bases lying between them. CDR1 and CDR2 from the germline V gene are DFQATT and SNEGSKA (reference sequence). The CDR3 spans 14 residues. The CDR3 coding sequence is TGCAGTGCTAGTCACGGTACCTCCTACAATGAGCAGTTCTTC. It codes for CSASHGTSYNEQFF.